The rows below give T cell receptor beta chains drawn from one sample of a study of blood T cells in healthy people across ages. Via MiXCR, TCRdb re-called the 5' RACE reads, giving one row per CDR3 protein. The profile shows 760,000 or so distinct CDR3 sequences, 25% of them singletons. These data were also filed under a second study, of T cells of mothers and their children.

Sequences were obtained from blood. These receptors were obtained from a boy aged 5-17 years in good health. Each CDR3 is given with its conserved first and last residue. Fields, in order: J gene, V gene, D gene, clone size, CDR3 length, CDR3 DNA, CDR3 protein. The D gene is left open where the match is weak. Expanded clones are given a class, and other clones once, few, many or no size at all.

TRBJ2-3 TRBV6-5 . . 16 TGTGCCAGCAGTTACTCTACTAGCACATCTGGAGATACGCAGTATTTT CASSYSTSTSGDTQYF
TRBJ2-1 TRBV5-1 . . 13 TGCGCCAGCAGCTTGGAAGGGGACAATGAGCAGTTCTTC CASSLEGDNEQFF
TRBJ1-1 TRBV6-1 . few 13 TGTGCCAGCAGTGCCGTAATGAACACTGAAGCTTTCTTT CASSAVMNTEAFF
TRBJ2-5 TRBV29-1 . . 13 TGCAGCGTTGATCCGGGGTTTGAAGAGACCCAGTACTTC CSVDPGFEETQYF
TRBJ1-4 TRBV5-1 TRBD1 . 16 TGCGCCAGCAGCCCATGGGACAGGGGCCCTAATGAAAAACTGTTTTTT CASSPWDRGPNEKLFF
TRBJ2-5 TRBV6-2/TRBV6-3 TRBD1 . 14 TGTGCCAGCTATAGGGGGACAGGACGCAATGAGCAGCTCTTC CASYRGTGRNEQLF
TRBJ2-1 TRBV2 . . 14 TGTGCCAGCAGTGAATCGGACTTTTACAATGAGCAGTTCTTC CASSESDFYNEQFF
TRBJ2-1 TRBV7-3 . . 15 TGTGCCAGCAGCGCCGGCTTACTCTCCTACAATGAGCAGTTCTTC CASSAGLLSYNEQFF
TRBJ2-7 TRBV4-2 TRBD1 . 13 TGTGCCAGCAGGAGGGAACAGGGGTTCGAGCAGTACTTC CASRREQGFEQYF
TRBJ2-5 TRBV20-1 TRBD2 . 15 TGCAGTGCAAGGCCCCTAGCGGGGGGCATAGAGACCCAGTACTTC CSARPLAGGIETQYF
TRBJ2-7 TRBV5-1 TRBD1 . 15 TGCGCCAGCAGCCCGGGGGACAGGGATAATAACGAGCAGTACTTC CASSPGDRDNNEQYF
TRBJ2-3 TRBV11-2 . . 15 TGTGCCAGCAGCTTAGATAGACAGCGGTTAAATACGCAGTATTTT CASSLDRQRLNTQYF
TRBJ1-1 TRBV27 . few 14 TGTGCCAGCAGTTGGGACGTGGCGGGCACTGAAGCTTTCTTT CASSWDVAGTEAFF
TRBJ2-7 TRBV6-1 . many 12 TGTGCCAGCAGTGTAACGTCCTACGAGCAGTACTTC CASSVTSYEQYF
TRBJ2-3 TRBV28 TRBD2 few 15 TGTGCCAGCAGTTCGGGACTAGCAGGCTCAGATACGCAGTATTTT CASSSGLAGSDTQYF
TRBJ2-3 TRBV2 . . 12 TGTGCCAGCAGTAACAGGGAAGATACGCAGTATTTT CASSNREDTQYF